This T cell receptor beta chain was sequenced for a study of OX40 agonist ivuxolimab in advanced cancers. About the research overall: Ivuxolimab, an agonist antibody against OX40 (CD134), was given to patients. Recorded diagnoses for dose-escalation patients were hepatocellular carcinoma, melanoma, renal cell or head and neck cancer. Checkpoint inhibitors had been given previously to 40% of patients.

Blood was sampled at baseline, cycle 4 day 1, and cycle 7 day 1. V shed 0 bases and J shed 0 bases, with 9 bases lying between them. The germline gives CDR1 LNHNV, CDR2 YYDKDF (reference sequence). This CDR3 spans 17 amino acids. The table came from immunoSEQ multiplex PCR; TCRdb's copy has only in-frame clones and leaves some out. Here the sample spans more than 65,000 clones, 80% to 90% being singletons. The TCR was taken from an adult with an advanced solid tumor such as melanoma, head and neck, liver or kidney cancer. Sequences were derived from CD4+ or CD8+ T cells sorted from blood, sampled in a trial of the OX40 agonist ivuxolimab. The chain carries TRBV15 and TRBJ1-6, with no clear D. In DNA, the CDR3 is TGTGCCACCAGCAGAGACCTAGCGGGCTCCTATAATTCACCCCTCCACTTT. Its protein product is CATSRDLAGSYNSPLHF.